This T cell receptor beta chain came from a study of cytomegalovirus exposure and HLA in healthy donors. Study context: Unique TCRs from HLA-typed donors, about 78 million of them, were held in an early data release. Points from the study as a whole: Association of a missense DCLRE1C variant with TCR beta V- and J-gene trimming was reported in a later analysis. Presence/absence analyses assumed roughly uniform sequencing depth across donors. Most sequenced TCRs were rare (though some public TCRs occurred in many donors).

Both 60 Vbeta primers and 13 Jbeta primers went into the PCR. Data came from immunoSEQ multiplex PCR; TCRdb stores just in-frame clones and leaves some out. This table has about 130,000 clones, roughly three quarters appearing once. Germline CDR1 and CDR2: SEHNR and FQNEAQ (reference sequence). Germline trimming cut 6 bases from V and 3 bases from J; bases unmatched to any gene: 6. The CDR3 is 14 residues long. For this clone: The antigen remains unidentified.

The chain links TRBV7-9 to TRBJ1-1; 8 nucleotides match TRBD1. The source is a man aged 30-40 years in good health and CMV-seronegative. What was sequenced was PBMCs. CDR3 nucleotide sequence: TGTGCCAGCAGTATGGGACAGGAGTACACTGAAGCTTTCTTT. It is translated as CASSMGQEYTEAFF.